The next 9 T cell receptor beta chains were all read from a single sample in a study of shared clonotypes between healthy human individuals. TCRdb's copy holds only in-frame clones and misses some; the assay was immunoSEQ multiplex PCR. The sample includes approximately 740,000 clones, under 80% seen only once; the top ten take around 1.6%. The sequenced material came from memory CD4+ T cells sorted from blood. Specified subset: CD45RA-negative fraction. Receptors were obtained from a woman in her 30s in good health.

The J gene is TRBJ1-1, the V gene TRBV5-6; 9 bases map to TRBD1. V lost 0 bases to trimming and J lost 7 bases; unmatched junction nucleotides: 4. Germline lookup yields CDR1 SGHDT and CDR2 YYEEEE. This CDR3 has 14 amino acids. The DNA of the CDR3 is TGTGCCAGCAGCTTGGTTGTGACAGGGGGTGAAGCTTTCTTT. Protein product: CASSLVVTGGEAFF.

The rearrangement joins TRBV5-1 to TRBJ1-1; possibly TRBD1 for D (6 bases). The CDR3 contains 16 residues. Germline V gives CDR1 SGHRS, CDR2 YFSETQ. Trimming cost V 0 bases and J 4 bases, with 16 bases left between them. The CDR3, as DNA: TGCGCCAGCAGCTTGGGGCCCCAAACAGGGAGCACTGAAGCTTTCTTT. It is translated as CASSLGPQTGSTEAFF.

With regard to this clone: Additional DNA sequences in this sample encode the identical CDR3. V is TRBV6-6 and J is TRBJ2-3, with D possibly being TRBD1 (5 bases). From germline, CDR1 is MNHNY and CDR2 SVGAGI (reference sequence). V gave up 6 bases and J gave up 3 bases, with 7 bases separating them. The CDR3 length is 12 residues. The CDR3 spells CASSPGTDTQYF. CDR3 bases: TGTGCCAGCAGCCCAGGGACAGATACGCAGTATTTT.

V is TRBV6-5 and J is TRBJ2-7, with D perhaps TRBD1 (5 bases). V shed 2 bases and J shed 8 bases, with 13 bases lying between them. The CDR3 sequence is 13 residues long. CDR1 and CDR2 from the germline V gene are MNHEY and SVGAGI. The CDR3 DNA sequence: TGTGCCAGCAGTTACGGACCAGGGTCGCAGCAGTACTTC. Translated, it gives CASSYGPGSQQYF.

As regards this clone: The same CDR3 is also encoded by other DNA sequences in this sample. The V and J genes are TRBV5-1 and TRBJ1-1; unclear D gene. Germline CDR1 SGHRS, CDR2 YFSETQ. CDR3 size: 13 residues. Trimming stripped 0 bases from V and 3 bases from J, with 6 bases between. For the CDR3, the DNA is TGCGCCAGCAGCTTGGTGTCAGACACTGAAGCTTTCTTT. This translates into CASSLVSDTEAFF. The entire variable domain, with the rest obtained from reference TRBV5-1 and TRBJ1-1, is as follows: KAGVTQTPRYLIKTRGQQVTLSCSPISGHRSVSWYQQTPGQGLQFLFEYFSETQRNKGNFPGRFSGRQFSNSRSEMNVSTLELGDSALYLCASSLVSDTEAFFGQGTRLTVV.

This chain connects TRBV5-1 to TRBJ2-5, with TRBD1 identical over 8 bases. The CDR3 contains 14 residues. J lost 4 bases, V lost 4 bases, and 6 bases had no gene match. CDR1 is SGHRS, CDR2 YFSETQ, per germline. The CDR3 sequence is CASSPRQGRETQYF. The CDR3 DNA is TGCGCCAGCAGCCCAAGACAGGGGAGAGAGACCCAGTACTTC.

This clone has only one observation. V is TRBV27 and J is TRBJ2-2; possible D gene TRBD1, 6 bases. The CDR3 spans 15 residues. With 1 base removed from V and 3 bases from J, the gap between germline ends came to 9 bases. Germline V gene lookup returns CDR1 MNHEY and CDR2 SMNVEV (reference sequence). The CDR3 DNA reads as TGTGCCAGCAGTTTATATTGGGGGCACACCGGGGAGCTGTTTTTT. Protein: CASSLYWGHTGELFF.

The chain recombines TRBV28 with TRBJ2-1, with 8 bases identical to TRBD2. This CDR3 comprises 14 residues. Trimming cost V 5 bases and J 2 bases; bases outside gene matches: 2. CDR1 and CDR2 from the germline V gene are MDHEN and SYDVKM. DNA for the CDR3: TGTGCCAGCAGTACTAGCGGAACCTACAATGAGCAGTTCTTC. It codes for CASSTSGTYNEQFF.

CDR3 bases: TGTGCCAGCAGGGCCCGGACTAGCGGAAAAAACATTCAGTACTTC. As protein: CASRARTSGKNIQYF. The chain joins TRBV6-5 to TRBJ2-4; TRBD2 matches 10 bases. The J segment lost 4 bases and the V segment lost 6 bases, leaving 6 bases of the junction unmatched. Per the germline V gene, CDR1 is MNHEY and CDR2 is SVGAGI. The CDR3 is 15 amino acids.